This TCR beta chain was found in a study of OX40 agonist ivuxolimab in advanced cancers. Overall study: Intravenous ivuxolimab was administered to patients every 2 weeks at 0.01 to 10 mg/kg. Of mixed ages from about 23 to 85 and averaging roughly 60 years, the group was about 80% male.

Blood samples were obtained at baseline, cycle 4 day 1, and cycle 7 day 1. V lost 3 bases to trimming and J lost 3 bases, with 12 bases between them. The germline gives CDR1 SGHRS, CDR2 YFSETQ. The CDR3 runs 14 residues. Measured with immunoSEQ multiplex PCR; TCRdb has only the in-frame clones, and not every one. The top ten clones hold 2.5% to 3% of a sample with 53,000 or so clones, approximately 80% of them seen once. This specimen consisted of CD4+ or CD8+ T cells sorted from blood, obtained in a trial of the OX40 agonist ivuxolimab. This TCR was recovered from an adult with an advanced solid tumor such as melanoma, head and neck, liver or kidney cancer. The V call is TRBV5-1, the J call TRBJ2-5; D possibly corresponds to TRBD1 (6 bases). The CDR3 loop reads CASSSNPGEETQYF. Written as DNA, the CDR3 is TGCGCCAGCAGCTCGAATCCAGGGGAAGAGACCCAGTACTTC. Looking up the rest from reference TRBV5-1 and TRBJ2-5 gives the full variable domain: KAGVTQTPRYLIKTRGQQVTLSCSPISGHRSVSWYQQTPGQGLQFLFEYFSETQRNKGNFPGRFSGRQFSNSRSEMNVSTLELGDSALYLCASSSNPGEETQYFGPGTRLLVL.